These 27 T cell receptor beta chains were all obtained from the same sample, sequenced in a study of T cells in Graves' hyperthyroidism and ophthalmopathy. TCR beta CDR3 region amplification was performed from RNA transcripts. The HTBI primer set drove a first-round RT-PCR of the TCR CDR3. TCRdb passed the multiplex PCR reads through MiXCR, listing each CDR3 protein once. This sample carries hundreds of thousands of distinct CDR3 sequences, roughly 14% of them seen once, and the ten largest clones take over 10%. The specimen was blood. These receptors all stem from a man aged 18 to 30 with Graves' ophthalmopathy.

V usage is TRBV24-1 and J usage is TRBJ2-7; D could derive from TRBD1 or TRBD2 (5 bases each). The CDR3 covers 13 residues. Germline CDR1 reads KGHDR; CDR2 reads SFDVKD. Trimming removed 10 bases at V and 0 bases at J, with 12 bases between. This CDR3 is CATGTSSSYEQYF. As DNA, the CDR3 is TGTGCCACAGGGACGTCAAGCTCCTACGAGCAGTACTTC.

J is TRBJ2-6 and V is TRBV9; no definite D call. The CDR3 loop spans 14 amino acids. Germline-derived CDR1 and CDR2 are SGDLS and YYNGEE. Trimming shortened V by 0 bases and J by 4 bases, and 5 bases separated the two germline ends. CDR3 region: CASSVEAGANVLTF. DNA of the CDR3: TGTGCCAGCAGCGTAGAGGCGGGGGCCAACGTCCTGACTTTC.

The table lists this clonotype with many counts. The chain has TRBV7-2 and TRBJ1-6, with D uncertain. Germline V gene data show CDR1 as SGHTA and CDR2 as FQGNSA. Trimming removed 1 base from V and 3 bases from J, with 7 bases in between. The CDR3 covers 15 residues. CDR3 sequence: CASSLGGYYNSPLHF. In DNA, the CDR3 is TGTGCCAGCAGCTTAGGGGGTTACTATAATTCACCCCTCCACTTT.

This clonotype was detected many times. CDR3 coding DNA: TGTGCCAGCGGAATTGGGGTAGCGGGAGCGTACAATGAGCAGTTCTTC. This gives the protein CASGIGVAGAYNEQFF. This chain links TRBV28 with TRBJ2-1; TRBD2 agrees at 9 bases. Trimming at V came to 8 bases and at J to 4 bases, leaving 12 bases not matched to a gene. The CDR3 is made up of 16 amino acids. Germline V gene data show CDR1 as MDHEN and CDR2 as SYDVKM. Full variable domain (outside the CDR3, taken from reference TRBV28 and TRBJ2-1): DVKVTQSSRYLVKRTGEKVFLECVQDMDHENMFWYRQDPGLGLRLIYFSYDVKMKEKGDIPEGYSVSREKKERFSLILESASTNQTSMYLCASGIGVAGAYNEQFFGPGTRLTVL.

This clonotype was detected many times. The CDR3 nucleotides are TGTGCCAGCCGTCGCCGAGACAGGGGTTCACCCCTCCACTTT. Translating gives CASRRRDRGSPLHF. The chain has TRBV27 and TRBJ1-6, with 8 positions matching TRBD1. Trimming at V came to 8 bases and at J to 9 bases, leaving 9 bases not matched to a gene. From germline, CDR1 is MNHEY and CDR2 SMNVEV (reference sequence). The CDR3 is made up of 14 amino acids.

This clonotype occurred many times. The J gene is TRBJ2-7, the V gene TRBV4-1; D perhaps matches TRBD2 (6 bases). Germline V lookup: CDR1 MGHRA, CDR2 YSYEKL. This CDR3 spans 14 amino acids. Trimming shortened V by 4 bases and J by 3 bases, and 13 bases separated the two germline ends. CDR3 amino acids: CASSPPSAYYEQYF. CDR3 bases: TGCGCCAGCAGCCCCCCTAGCGCCTACTACGAGCAGTACTTC.

This clonotype appeared many times. The V and J genes are TRBV12-3 or TRBV12-4 and TRBJ2-5, with D possibly being TRBD1 (5 bases). This CDR3 is 14 amino acids long. V lost 6 bases and J lost 2, with 13 bases in between. CDR3 residues: CASSPRTLQETQYF. Here the CDR3 DNA reads TGTGCCAGCAGCCCCCGGACACTACAAGAGACCCAGTACTTC.

This clonotype was seen repeatedly, ten times or more. CDR3: CASSVPGDLMSRTDTQYF. CDR3 DNA sequence: TGTGCCAGCAGCGTCCCGGGAGATTTAATGTCTCGCACAGATACGCAGTATTTT. V is TRBV5-6 and J is TRBJ2-3, with TRBD2 as a possible D gene (6 bases). The ends were cut back, 4 bases at V and 1 base at J, with 22 bases in the middle. The CDR3 runs 18 residues. Germline V CDR1 and CDR2: SGHDT, YYEEEE.

In this sample, this clonotype turned up a few times. The chain employs TRBV6-1 and TRBJ2-5; D is ambiguous. The CDR3 has 13 amino acids. The V gene lost 10 bases and the J gene lost 1 base, with 13 bases spanning the gap. The germline gives CDR1 MNHNS, CDR2 SASEGT. CDR3 residues: CATRQFPQETQYF. The CDR3 coding sequence is TGTGCCACTAGACAATTTCCCCAAGAGACCCAGTACTTC.

This clonotype has a count of ten or more. The gene calls are TRBV11-3 and TRBJ1-1, with D possibly TRBD1 on 6 matching bases. This CDR3 is built from 15 residues. CDR1 and CDR2 from the germline V gene are SGHNT and YENEEA. The germline V and J ends were trimmed by 5 bases and 5 bases, with 18 bases remaining between them. CDR3 in amino acids: CASSRGEGVGTEAFF. Written as DNA, the CDR3 is TGTGCCAGCAGCCGAGGGGAGGGGGTCGGGACTGAAGCTTTCTTT.

The chain uses TRBV7-8 and TRBJ2-3; 8 nucleotides align to TRBD1. The CDR3 is made up of 16 amino acids. V trimming: 2 bases; J trimming: 4 bases; junction bases outside the gene matches: 8. Germline V gives CDR1 SGHVS, CDR2 FQNEAQ. The CDR3 reads CASSLRTGQPSDTQYF. The DNA of the CDR3 is TGTGCCAGCAGCTTAAGGACAGGGCAACCCTCAGATACGCAGTATTTT. Combining the CDR3 with reference TRBV7-8 and TRBJ2-3 gives the whole variable domain GAGVSQSPRYKVAKRGQDVALRCDPISGHVSLFWYQQALGQGPEFLTYFQNEAQLDKSGLPSDRFFAERPEGSVSTLKIQRTQQEDSAVYLCASSLRTGQPSDTQYFGPGTRLTVL.

V usage is TRBV10-3 and J usage is TRBJ2-1; 10 bases align to TRBD1. The last part of the DNA fits TRBJ2-7 better; the J call may be wrong. The CDR3 is made up of 14 amino acids. CDR1 and CDR2 from the germline V gene are ENHRY and SYGVKD. The CDR3, as DNA: TGTGCCGTACTCTTCGGGACAGGGGTCAATGAGCAGTACTTC. Protein sequence: CAVLFGTGVNEQYF.

In regard to this clonotype: A single base separates this from a much larger clone, so it may be a read error. This rearrangement joins TRBV6-2 or TRBV6-3 to TRBJ2-3, with D perhaps matching TRBD1 (5 bases). Germline V gives CDR1 MNHEY, CDR2 SVGEGT. CDR3 size: 14 residues. V gave up 4 bases and J gave up 3 bases, with 11 bases separating them. CDR3 loop: CASSCSQGTDTQYF. Here the CDR3 DNA reads TGTGCCAGCAGTTGCTCGCAGGGAACAGATACGCAGTATTTT.

This clonotype was counted ten times or more. The chain links TRBV6-1 to TRBJ1-2; D is unresolved. The germline V and J ends were trimmed by 8 bases and 6 bases, with 10 bases remaining between them. CDR3 size: 11 residues. The germline gives CDR1 MNHNS, CDR2 SASEGT. CDR3: CASGRGHGYTF. In DNA, the CDR3 is TGTGCCAGCGGCAGAGGTCATGGCTACACCTTC.

There are a few counts of this clonotype. This chain links TRBV30 with TRBJ1-5; 7 nucleotides agree with TRBD1. Losses at the gene ends were 0 bases for V and 6 bases for J; bases not matched to a gene: 5. The CDR3 consists of 14 residues. The germline V gene encodes CDR1 GTSNPN and CDR2 SVGIG (reference sequence). CDR3 residues: CAWSVGRGPQPQHF. For the CDR3, the DNA is TGTGCCTGGAGTGTTGGGAGGGGGCCTCAGCCCCAGCATTTT.

This clonotype was detected ten times or more. This chain joins TRBV27 and TRBJ2-5; 7 bases map to TRBD2. CDR3 length equals 15 residues. Germline values: CDR1 MNHEY, CDR2 SMNVEV (reference sequence). With 6 bases clipped from V and 4 bases from J, the junction kept 11 bases outside the gene matches. CDR3 in amino acids: CASSHLPAGAETQYF. DNA for the CDR3: TGTGCCAGCAGCCACCTCCCGGCGGGAGCAGAGACCCAGTACTTC.

Ten or more counts support this clonotype. V and J are TRBV7-9 and TRBJ1-1; D is uncertain. CDR3 length: 15 residues. The germline V and J ends were trimmed by 7 bases and 1 base, with 16 bases remaining between them. Germline V CDR1 and CDR2: SEHNR, FQNEAQ (reference sequence). The CDR3 DNA is TGTGCCAGCAAAGTCTCCCAACATGAGAACACTGAAGCTTTCTTT. The encoded protein is CASKVSQHENTEAFF.

This clonotype was counted ten times or more. The chain links TRBV6-5 to TRBJ2-3; D gene ambiguous. Germline loops: CDR1 MNHEY, CDR2 SVGAGI. The CDR3 covers 18 residues. V lost 2 bases and J lost 4, with 22 bases in between. CDR3 coding DNA: TGTGCCAGCAGTTACAAGGGTTCGTCACGTAATATTGCAGATACGCAGTATTTT. Amino acids: CASSYKGSSRNIADTQYF.

For this clonotype: A clone one base away is much larger, so this may be a read error. CDR3: CASSFAAGPTEAFF. CDR3 DNA: TGTGCCAGCAGTTTCGCGGCGGGGCCGACTGAAGCTTTCTTT. V is TRBV27 and J is TRBJ1-1, with D possibly TRBD1 on 5 matching bases. The CDR3 has 14 residues. The germline V and J ends were trimmed by 3 bases and 5 bases, with 13 bases remaining between them. Germline assignment: CDR1 MNHEY and CDR2 SMNVEV (reference sequence).

V usage is TRBV9 and J usage is TRBJ2-5; D remains unclear. The CDR3 runs to 14 residues. Germline loops: CDR1 SGDLS, CDR2 YYNGEE. Trimming took 3 bases from V and 4 from J, leaving 13 bases between them. The CDR3 protein is CASSAGLAPETQYF. CDR3 in DNA: TGTGCCAGCAGCGCAGGCTTGGCCCCAGAGACCCAGTACTTC.

The chain has TRBV20-1 and TRBJ2-5; 8 bases match TRBD1. Germline V gene lookup returns CDR1 DFQATT and CDR2 SNEGSKA (reference sequence). The V gene end was trimmed by 4 bases and the J gene end by 0 bases; junction bases not matched to a gene: 1. The CDR3 loop spans 13 amino acids. Here the CDR3 reads CSATDRDQETQYF. CDR3 DNA sequence: TGCAGTGCTACGGACAGGGACCAAGAGACCCAGTACTTC.

V and J are TRBV24-1 and TRBJ2-4; 12 bases agree with TRBD2. V shed 3 bases, J shed 2 bases, and the junction held 7 bases outside the gene matches. This CDR3 has 18 residues. The germline V gene encodes CDR1 KGHDR and CDR2 SFDVKD. CDR3 sequence reads: CATSDRPSGGATKNIQYF. Written as DNA, the CDR3 is TGTGCCACCAGTGATAGGCCTAGCGGGGGGGCGACCAAAAACATTCAGTACTTC.

The chain couples TRBV5-6 to TRBJ2-5; D uncertain. The germline V gene encodes CDR1 SGHDT and CDR2 YYEEEE. Trimming cost V 0 bases and J 8 bases, with 8 bases left between them. The CDR3 runs to 12 residues. CDR3 region: CASSLAPSTQYF. The CDR3 nucleotides read TGTGCCAGCAGCTTGGCCCCGAGCACCCAGTACTTC.

This clonotype was seen many times. The rearrangement links TRBV12-3 or TRBV12-4 to TRBJ2-2; D unresolved. With 8 bases removed from V and 4 bases from J, the gap between germline ends came to 17 bases. This CDR3 contains 15 residues. CDR3 sequence: CASYQDEQLTGELFF. The DNA of the CDR3 is TGTGCCAGCTACCAGGATGAGCAGCTCACCGGGGAGCTGTTTTTT.

This clonotype was recorded only once. A much bigger clone sits one base away, suggesting this may be a read error. The V call is TRBV18, the J call TRBJ1-5; D remains unclear. Germline-derived CDR1 and CDR2 are KGHSH and LQKENI. The CDR3 is 14 amino acids. The DNA of the CDR3 is TGTGCCAGCCCACCACCTTCAAGGGAACAGCCCCAGCATTTT. It specifies CASPPPSREQPQHF.

This clonotype turned up a few times. The CDR3 DNA reads TGCGCCAGCAGCCGGGCGGCTAGCGGGTCCTACAATGAGCAGTTCTTC. Translation gives CASSRAASGSYNEQFF. The chain has TRBV5-1 and TRBJ2-1; 8 nucleotides align to TRBD2. The CDR3 loop spans 16 amino acids. J gave up 1 base and V 4 bases, and 7 bases lay outside the gene matches. Germline V gene lookup returns CDR1 SGHRS and CDR2 YFSETQ.

This clonotype was recorded at least ten times. The CDR3 spells CASSTLLGLAKGNEQFF. In nucleotides, the CDR3 is TGTGCCAGCAGCACCCTCTTGGGACTAGCTAAGGGGAATGAGCAGTTCTTC. The V call is TRBV6-1, the J call TRBJ2-1, with 9 nucleotides matching TRBD2. The CDR3 contains 17 residues. J lost 7 bases, V lost 6 bases, and 16 bases had no gene match. Germline V gives CDR1 MNHNS, CDR2 SASEGT.